This passage covers 19 T cell receptor beta chains from one sample sequenced in a study of T cells in Graves' hyperthyroidism and ophthalmopathy. Amplification yielded TCR beta CDR3 regions, with RNA transcripts as the source. The TCR CDR3 was amplified in a first-round RT-PCR using the HTBI primer set. TCRdb ran MiXCR on the multiplex PCR reads and lists one entry per CDR3 protein. The repertoire has approximately 430,000 distinct CDR3 sequences, roughly 15% of them found once; the top ten carry roughly 13%. Material for sequencing was blood. The origin of the receptors is a man younger than 35 with Graves' ophthalmopathy.

In this sample, this clonotype turned up many times. V usage is TRBV2 and J usage is TRBJ1-1; a weak D match, TRBD1 (5 bases). Per germline, CDR1 SNHLY and CDR2 FYNNEI. This CDR3 comprises 13 residues. V lost 8 bases to trimming and J lost 1 base, with 11 bases between them. This chain's CDR3 is CASQGLPNTEAFF. The CDR3, as DNA: TGTGCCAGCCAGGGACTCCCGAACACTGAAGCTTTCTTT. Variable domain in full (rest from reference TRBV2 and TRBJ1-1): EPEVTQTPSHQVTQMGQEVILRCVPISNHLYFYWYRQILGQKVEFLVSFYNNEISEKSEIFDDQFSVERPDGSNFTLKIRSTKLEDSAMYFCASQGLPNTEAFFGQGTRLTVV.

A note on this clonotype: Being one base from a much bigger clone, this may be a read error. The chain has TRBV12-5 and TRBJ2-7; 7 bases match TRBD1. The J call is doubtful: the DNA matches TRBJ2-1 better. The length of the CDR3 is 15 residues. Germline values: CDR1 LGHNT, CDR2 FRNRAP. The CDR3 loop is CASGLPTGTLYEQFF. CDR3 nucleotides: TGTGCTAGTGGTTTACCGACAGGGACCCTCTACGAGCAGTTCTTC.

V is TRBV4-1 and J is TRBJ2-3; 12 bases agree with TRBD2. CDR3 size: 18 residues. CDR1 and CDR2 (germline): MGHRA, YSYEKL. V trimming: 5 bases; J trimming: 2 bases; junction bases outside the gene matches: 11. Here the CDR3 reads CASSLTSGSPYTTDTQYF. The CDR3, as DNA: TGCGCCAGCAGCTTGACTAGCGGGAGTCCCTACACCACAGATACGCAGTATTTT.

About this clonotype itself: A much larger clonotype is one base distant, so this may be a read error. The gene calls are TRBV9 and TRBJ1-2; weak D call: TRBD1 (6 bases). Germline CDR1 SGDLS, CDR2 YYNGEE. V was pared by 3 bases and J by 3 bases, with 15 bases between. The CDR3 runs to 15 residues. The CDR3 DNA reads TGTGCCAGCAGCGGCCAACAGGGATTGGACTATGGCTACACCTTC. This gives the protein CASSGQQGLDYGYTF.

This clonotype was picked up many times. This sequence joins TRBV11-2 and TRBJ1-2; TRBD1 might be the D (6 bases). The V gene lost 1 base and the J gene lost 1 base, with 10 bases spanning the gap. Per germline, CDR1 SGHAT and CDR2 FQNNGV. This CDR3 region has 15 residues. CDR3 DNA: TGTGCCAGCAGCTTAGGGACAGCGATTAACTATGGCTACACCTTC. Its translation: CASSLGTAINYGYTF. Full variable domain (rest looked up from reference TRBV11-2 and TRBJ1-2): EAGVAQSPRYKIIEKRQSVAFWCNPISGHATLYWYQQILGQGPKLLIQFQNNGVVDDSQLPKDRFSAERLKGVDSTLKIQPAKLEDSAVYLCASSLGTAINYGYTFGSGTRLTVV.

This clonotype appeared a few times. The rearrangement joins TRBV12-3 or TRBV12-4 to TRBJ2-2, with D tentatively TRBD2 (6 bases). The CDR3 sequence is 15 residues long. V gave up 6 bases and J gave up 1 base, with 12 bases separating them. The CDR3: CASSWGLMNTGELFF. DNA of the CDR3: TGTGCCAGCAGCTGGGGACTCATGAACACCGGGGAGCTGTTTTTT.

About this clonotype: A much more abundant neighbour one base away suggests this may be a read error. CDR3 loop: CAWGPQGTYEQYF. The CDR3 nucleotides read TGTGCCTGGGGGCCCCAGGGGACCTACGAGCAGTACTTC. V gene TRBV30 combines with J gene TRBJ2-7, with D perhaps TRBD1 (6 bases). V dropped 5 bases and J dropped 2 bases, with 13 bases sitting between them. CDR1 is GTSNPN, CDR2 SVGIG, per germline (reference sequence). This CDR3 is 13 amino acids long.

This chain connects TRBV4-1 to TRBJ2-7, with 9 positions matching TRBD2. CDR3 size: 16 residues. V shed 0 bases, J shed 3 bases, and the junction held 6 bases outside the gene matches. The germline V gene encodes CDR1 MGHRA and CDR2 YSYEKL. The CDR3 is CASSQEIAGAFYEQYF. Here the CDR3 DNA reads TGCGCCAGCAGCCAAGAGATAGCGGGAGCGTTCTACGAGCAGTACTTC.

This clonotype was seen ten or more times. This chain uses TRBV12-3 or TRBV12-4 with TRBJ2-1; D is possibly TRBD2 (6 bases). The ends were cut back, 7 bases at V and 7 bases at J, with 20 bases in the middle. This CDR3 region has 15 residues. The CDR3 is CASTLGLGPRNEQFF. CDR3 nucleotides: TGTGCCAGCACCTTGGGACTCGGACCCAGGAATGAGCAGTTCTTC.

In its sample, this clonotype was seen many times. V gene TRBV20-1 combines with J gene TRBJ2-1; 9 bases match TRBD2. Germline V gene data show CDR1 as DFQATT and CDR2 as SNEGSKA (reference sequence). The CDR3 totals 16 residues. The ends lost 1 base at V and 9 bases at J; junction bases unmatched: 13. CDR3 region: CSARVVVLAGEGEQFF. DNA of the CDR3: TGCAGTGCTAGAGTAGTGGTTTTAGCGGGGGAGGGTGAGCAGTTCTTC.

This clonotype was found a few times. The V gene is TRBV20-1, the J gene TRBJ1-4; D gene unclear. Germline V CDR1 and CDR2: DFQATT, SNEGSKA (reference sequence). There are 12 residues in the CDR3. Deletions cut 6 bases from V and 7 bases from J, with 12 bases between. This CDR3 reads CSATDGGEKLFF. In DNA, the CDR3 is TGCAGTGCCACCGACGGCGGTGAAAAACTGTTTTTT.

This clonotype was seen only a few times. The gene calls are TRBV4-1 and TRBJ2-4, with D possibly TRBD2 on 5 matching bases. From germline, CDR1 is MGHRA and CDR2 YSYEKL. The V gene lost 0 bases and the J gene lost 8 bases, with 11 bases spanning the gap. There are 14 residues in the CDR3. CDR3 bases: TGCGCCAGCAGCCAAGACGCCCTCGGGGACATTCAGTACTTC. This sequence encodes CASSQDALGDIQYF.

This clonotype was seen at least ten times. This chain joins TRBV10-2 and TRBJ1-5; 10 bases are shared with TRBD1. Per germline, CDR1 WSHSY and CDR2 SAAADI. The CDR3 has 17 residues. V dropped 7 bases and J dropped 0; count of bases not matched to a gene: 9. This chain's CDR3 is CASTEGQGVASNQPQHF. The CDR3, as DNA: TGCGCCAGCACCGAAGGACAGGGGGTTGCTAGCAATCAGCCCCAGCATTTT.

The chain recombines TRBV20-1 with TRBJ2-5; 15 bases align to TRBD2. Germline assignment: CDR1 DFQATT and CDR2 SNEGSKA (reference sequence). The length of the CDR3 is 15 residues. Germline trimming cut 5 bases from V and 2 bases from J; bases unmatched to any gene: 3. DNA of the CDR3: TGCAGTGCTGATGGACTAGCGGGGGGGCAAGAGACCCAGTACTTC. Amino acid sequence: CSADGLAGGQETQYF.

This sequence joins TRBV5-5 and TRBJ2-2, with 7 bases fitting TRBD1. This CDR3 is 16 amino acids long. Trimming took 0 bases from V and 6 from J; bases not matched to a gene: 8. CDR1 SGHKS and CDR2 YYEKEE come from the germline V gene (reference sequence). The CDR3 nucleotides read TGTGCCAGCAGCTTGGTGGGCAGGGGGTCATCCGGGGAGCTGTTTTTT. It translates to CASSLVGRGSSGELFF.

This clonotype has more than one count but fewer than ten. This chain connects TRBV10-3 to TRBJ2-7; a possible D gene is TRBD1 (6 bases). Looked up from germline, CDR1 is ENHRY and CDR2 is SYGVKD. V lost 3 bases to trimming and J lost 3 bases, with 12 bases between them. The CDR3 has 14 residues. The CDR3 protein is CAISEQGGDYEQYF. As DNA, the CDR3 is TGTGCCATCAGTGAACAGGGTGGGGACTACGAGCAGTACTTC.

This clonotype was observed at least ten times. The germline gene is not matched at one end of the junction; a read error may be the cause. V gene TRBV13 combines with J gene TRBJ2-5; D remains unclear. Germline CDR1 is PRHDT and CDR2 is FYEKMQ (reference sequence). This CDR3 comprises 14 residues. The CDR3 is CAGSLPQEKETQYF. The CDR3 DNA sequence: TGTGCCGGCAGCTTACCGCAGGAGAAAGAGACCCAGTACTTC. Using reference TRBV13 and TRBJ2-5 for the parts outside the CDR3, the full variable domain is AAGVIQSPRHLIKEKRETATLKCYPIPRHDTVYWYQQGPGQDPQFLISFYEKMQSDKGSIPDRFSAQQFSDYHSELNMSSLELGDSALYFCAGSLPQEKETQYFGPGTRLLVL.

In its sample, this clonotype was seen many times. The chain joins TRBV28 to TRBJ1-6, with D hard to call. V lost 6 bases and J 8 bases, leaving 11 bases between the germline ends. There are 13 residues in the CDR3. CDR1 and CDR2 from the germline V gene are MDHEN and SYDVKM. The CDR3 reads CASRERLYSPLHF. CDR3 sequence (DNA): TGTGCCAGCAGGGAGCGCCTTTATTCACCCCTCCACTTT.

This clonotype was recorded many times. The CDR3: CASSRDRDQGPQHF. CDR3 sequence (DNA): TGTGCCAGCAGTCGGGACAGGGACCAAGGACCCCAGCATTTT. This sequence joins TRBV12-3 or TRBV12-4 and TRBJ1-5, with 9 bases lining up with TRBD1. J lost 10 bases, V lost 5 bases, and 9 bases had no gene match. CDR3 length: 14 amino acids.